The rows below give T cell receptor beta chains drawn from one sample of a study of regulatory T cells in long-lasting Graves disease. A single record per CDR3 protein comes from TCRdb applying MiXCR to the multiplex PCR reads. Here the sample spans under 300,000 distinct CDR3 sequences, 20% being singletons. The source material was peripheral blood mononuclear cells (PBMCs), sampled at new diagnosis, from a patient treated with antithyroid drugs. The receptors originated from a female donor with Graves disease. The CDR3 runs from the conserved cysteine through the conserved F or W. D genes are given only for firm matches. The size entry is marked missing in some rows and otherwise reads once, few, many or a size class.

many	TRBV6-2/TRBV6-3	.	TRBJ2-7	13	TGTGCCAGCAGTTCCCGGGTCTTGGGGGAGCAGTACTTC	CASSSRVLGEQYF
.	TRBV2	.	TRBJ2-4	13	TGTGCCAGCAGTGACACAAGGGAAAACATTCAGTACTTC	CASSDTRENIQYF
medium-sized	TRBV2	TRBD1	TRBJ2-1	15	TGTGCCAGCAGTGGGCGGACAGGCGTGATCAATGAGCAGTTCTTC	CASSGRTGVINEQFF
few	TRBV2	.	TRBJ1-4	14	TGTGCCAGCGACCCGGGACACGGGGATGAAAAACTGTTTTTT	CASDPGHGDEKLFF
many	TRBV28	.	TRBJ2-2	12	TGTGCCAGCAGTGTTTTGGCCGGGGAGCTGTTTTTT	CASSVLAGELFF
many	TRBV4-3	.	TRBJ2-3	18	TGCGCCAGCAGCCAACGACTACTCAACGGGGGAAACACAGATACGCAGTATTTT	CASSQRLLNGGNTDTQYF
many	TRBV20-1	TRBD2	TRBJ2-1	11	TGCAGTGTAGCGGGAGAGAATGAGCAGTTCTTC	CSVAGENEQFF
.	TRBV3-1	.	TRBJ1-3	12	TGTGCCAGCAAGGGCTCTGGAAACACCATATATTTT	CASKGSGNTIYF
many	TRBV7-9	.	TRBJ2-5	11	TGTGCCAGCAGCTTAGGACAATCCCAGTACTTC	CASSLGQSQYF
many	TRBV7-3	.	TRBJ2-3	15	TGTGCCAGCAGCTTAGGCCGGAGGGTGTCGGATACGCAGTATTTT	CASSLGRRVSDTQYF
.	TRBV9	TRBD1	TRBJ2-1	18	TGTGCCAGCAGCGGAGACCGGGACAGGGGGAAGGGGGTAGGTGAGCAGTTCTTC	CASSGDRDRGKGVGEQFF
.	TRBV9	.	TRBJ2-2	13	TGTGCCAGCAGCTCTCCCATTACCGGGGAGCTGTTTTTT	CASSSPITGELFF
many	TRBV7-9	TRBD1	TRBJ2-1	16	TGTGCCAGCAGCATCCAATTAAAGGACAGGGAATTTTCGCAGTTCTTC	CASSIQLKDREFSQFF
many	TRBV7-2	TRBD2	TRBJ2-3	16	TGTGCCAGCAGCTCCGGGTGGACTAGCGGGGGAGATACGCAGTATTTT	CASSSGWTSGGDTQYF
.	TRBV14	.	TRBJ2-4	15	TGTGCCAGCAGCCAAGATCGTGACTCGACAAACGTTCAGTACTTC	CASSQDRDSTNVQYF
many	TRBV29-1	.	TRBJ2-5	13	TGCAGCGTTGATTCTGGGTTTCTAGAGACCCAGTACTTC	CSVDSGFLETQYF
many	TRBV7-9	.	TRBJ2-5	16	TGTGCCAGCAGCTTATCCCGGGTAAAGGGTTGGGAGACCCAGTACTTC	CASSLSRVKGWETQYF
many	TRBV6-2/TRBV6-3	.	TRBJ2-5	13	TGTGCCAGCAGACCCGGTCAAAAGGCCACCCAGTACTTC	CASRPGQKATQYF
many	TRBV20-1	TRBD2	TRBJ2-3	17	TGCAGTGCTAGAGATGGCTCTAGCGGGGGGGCCATAGATACGCAGTATTTT	CSARDGSSGGAIDTQYF
many	TRBV7-8	.	TRBJ1-4	15	TGTGCCAGCAGCCCTTTCCCTGAGGGTGAAGAAAAACTGTTTTTT	CASSPFPEGEEKLFF
.	TRBV20-1	.	TRBJ2-1	12	TGCAGACCTCGGGCCGGGGAGTTCGAGCAGTTCTTC	CRPRAGEFEQFF
.	TRBV6-1	TRBD1	TRBJ1-5	16	TGTGCCAGCAGCCCAAGGGGACAGGGCAGCAATCAGCCCCAGCATTTT	CASSPRGQGSNQPQHF
few	TRBV7-3	.	TRBJ1-5	13	TGTGCCAGCAGCACCGCAGGGGACCAGCCCCAGCATTTT	CASSTAGDQPQHF
many	TRBV6-1	TRBD1	TRBJ1-4	16	TGTGCCAGCAGTGAAGCGCATCAGGGGGCTTGGAAAAAACTGTTTTTT	CASSEAHQGAWKKLFF
.	TRBV7-2	TRBD2	TRBJ2-3	16	TGTGCCAGCAGCTTAGACCTAGCGGGGGGGCCAGATACGCAGTATTTT	CASSLDLAGGPDTQYF
many	TRBV5-1	.	TRBJ2-4	17	TGCGCCAGCAGCTTGGTGGTATCTGGGACAAGTCCAAACATTCAGTACTTC	CASSLVVSGTSPNIQYF
few	TRBV5-1	TRBD1	TRBJ1-6	18	TGCGCCAGCAGCTTGGCTACAGGGGGCTCGTTTGGGAATTCACCCCTCCACTTT	CASSLATGGSFGNSPLHF
many	TRBV5-1	.	TRBJ2-7	15	TGCGCCAGCAGCTGGGCGGGACAGACTCTATACGAGCAGTACTTC	CASSWAGQTLYEQYF
few	TRBV5-1	.	TRBJ2-1	13	TGCGCCAGCAGCTTGGATCTTCCCAATGAGCAGTTCTTC	CASSLDLPNEQFF
.	TRBV2	TRBD2	TRBJ2-7	14	TGTGCCAGCACCCTAGCGGAACTTGGCTACGAGCAGTACTTC	CASTLAELGYEQYF
many	TRBV4-1	.	TRBJ1-5	13	TGCGCCAGCAGCCCCGACGCCTGGCAGCCCCAGCATTTT	CASSPDAWQPQHF
few	TRBV6-2/TRBV6-3	.	TRBJ1-2	13	TGTGCCAGCAGTTACGGACGGGGAAGCGGCTACACCTTC	CASSYGRGSGYTF
.	TRBV20-1	.	TRBJ1-6	12	TGCAGTGCTAGTCTTTGGAATTCACCCCTCCACTTT	CSASLWNSPLHF
many	TRBV2	.	TRBJ2-5	13	TGTGCCAGCCTATGGGCCAGCCAAGAGACCCAGTACTTC	CASLWASQETQYF
many	TRBV12-3/TRBV12-4	.	TRBJ1-6	15	TGTGCCAGCAGTTTTAGGGGGAGAGGGAATTCACCCCTCCACTTT	CASSFRGRGNSPLHF
few	TRBV5-5	.	TRBJ1-1	14	TGTGCCAGCAGCTTAAGCGGGATAGACACTGAAGCTTTCTTT	CASSLSGIDTEAFF
many	TRBV12-3/TRBV12-4	.	TRBJ2-3	14	TGTGCCAGCAGTTTCCTGGGATACACAGATACGCAGTATTTT	CASSFLGYTDTQYF
many	TRBV5-1	.	TRBJ2-3	15	TGCGCCAGCAGCTACTCCGGGACCAGAGGGGATACGCAGTATTTT	CASSYSGTRGDTQYF
many	TRBV12-3/TRBV12-4	TRBD1	TRBJ1-2	12	TGTGCCAGCACCTTCAGGGGGTCAGGCTACACCTTC	CASTFRGSGYTF
many	TRBV2	.	TRBJ1-5	15	TGTGCCAGCAGTGAGCAGCCTAGTGGCAATCAGCCCCAGCATTTT	CASSEQPSGNQPQHF
many	TRBV6-1	TRBD1	TRBJ1-1	15	TGTGCCAGCAGTAAATCAGGGGGACCGAACACTGAAGCTTTCTTT	CASSKSGGPNTEAFF
many	TRBV29-1	.	TRBJ2-3	13	TGCAGCGTTGATAAGGGGGGGACAGATACGCAGTATTTT	CSVDKGGTDTQYF
.	TRBV5-1	.	TRBJ2-7	13	TGTGCCAGCAGGGAGCGGTTAGATCCCGAGCAGTACTTC	CASRERLDPEQYF
many	TRBV12-3/TRBV12-4	.	TRBJ1-1	14	TGTGCCAGCAGTTTATCCAACAAGAACACTGAAGCTTTCTTT	CASSLSNKNTEAFF
.	TRBV2	TRBD1	TRBJ2-5	15	TGTGCCAGCAGACAAACCCCAGGGGGCGGGGAGACCCAGTACTTC	CASRQTPGGGETQYF
.	TRBV11-3	.	TRBJ2-7	15	TGTGCCAGCAGCTTTGGTTCTGGCAGTACCTACGAGCAGTACTTC	CASSFGSGSTYEQYF
many	TRBV20-1	TRBD2	TRBJ2-2	16	TGCAGTGCCAGTTGGACTAGCGGGGGCGTCGGAGGGGAGCTGTTTTTT	CSASWTSGGVGGELFF
many	TRBV6-2/TRBV6-3	.	TRBJ1-5	14	TGTGCCAGCAGTGAGGGGGTGGGCAATCAGCCCCAGCATTTT	CASSEGVGNQPQHF
many	TRBV7-2	TRBD1	TRBJ1-1	14	TGTGCCAGCAGTAGGGACAGGGTGAACACTGAAGCTTTCTTT	CASSRDRVNTEAFF
many	TRBV7-3	.	TRBJ2-2	12	TGTGCCAGCAGCTTGAGAAGCGGGGAGCTGTTTTTT	CASSLRSGELFF
many	TRBV12-3/TRBV12-4	.	TRBJ2-5	15	TGTGCCAGCAGTCCACGGACTGGGCGCCAAGAGACCCAGTACTTC	CASSPRTGRQETQYF
.	TRBV20-1	TRBD2	TRBJ2-1	19	TGCAGTGCTAGAGATCGTGGGACTAGCGGGGACCCTTCCTACAATGAGCAGTTCTTC	CSARDRGTSGDPSYNEQFF
many	TRBV27	.	TRBJ1-2	15	TGTGCCAGCAGTTCCTATACAGGGTACGGGTATGGCTACACCTTC	CASSSYTGYGYGYTF
many	TRBV28	TRBD2	TRBJ2-1	15	TGTGCCAGCAGTCCCGGGACTAGCGTTGGGAATGAGCAGTTCTTC	CASSPGTSVGNEQFF
many	TRBV11-2	.	TRBJ1-5	15	TGTGCCAGCAGCCCCCAGGGTAATAGCAATCAGCCCCAGCATTTT	CASSPQGNSNQPQHF